A selection of T cell receptor beta chains follows, all from one sample in a study of blood T cells in healthy people across ages. TCRdb ran MiXCR on the 5' RACE reads and lists one entry per CDR3 protein. Of about 1,800,000 distinct CDR3 sequences detected, 25% to 30% appear once; the ten largest clones hold approximately 7.7%. Specimen: blood. The receptors here all came from a woman between 25 and 40 years old in good health. The CDR3 runs from the conserved cysteine through the conserved F or W. Each record gives: V gene, D gene, J gene, clone size, CDR3 DNA, CDR3 protein. A D gene is named only where the DNA matches it firmly. Size is omitted from some rows. Given values are once, few, many or a class for expanded clones.

V gene: TRBV5-1
D gene: NA
J gene: TRBJ2-1
clone size: NA
CDR3 DNA: TGCGCCAGCCATACCGGCGGTGGTGAGCAGTTCTTC
CDR3 protein: CASHTGGGEQFF

V gene: TRBV4-3
D gene: TRBD2
J gene: TRBJ2-3
clone size: many
CDR3 DNA: TGCGCCAGCAGCCAGGAGTTAGCGGGACGCACAGATACGCAGTATTTT
CDR3 protein: CASSQELAGRTDTQYF

V gene: TRBV12-3/TRBV12-4
D gene: NA
J gene: TRBJ2-3
clone size: NA
CDR3 DNA: TGTGCCAGCAGGGATATCACTGGCACAGATACGCAGTATTTT
CDR3 protein: CASRDITGTDTQYF

V gene: TRBV5-1
D gene: TRBD2
J gene: TRBJ2-7
clone size: many
CDR3 DNA: TGCGCCAGCAGCTTGGACCCGGGGGGCTACGAGCAGTACTTC
CDR3 protein: CASSLDPGGYEQYF

V gene: TRBV5-1
D gene: NA
J gene: TRBJ2-5
clone size: few
CDR3 DNA: TGCGCCAGCAGCTTGGGGGAATCAGAGACCCAGTACTTC
CDR3 protein: CASSLGESETQYF

V gene: TRBV5-1
D gene: NA
J gene: TRBJ1-2
clone size: NA
CDR3 DNA: TGCGCCAGCAGCTTGGGAGGTAGAGGCCACACCTTC
CDR3 protein: CASSLGGRGHTF

V gene: TRBV20-1
D gene: NA
J gene: TRBJ1-5
clone size: few
CDR3 DNA: TGCAGTGCTAGAGAGAGTTACCTGCCTAGCAATCAGCCCCAGCATTTT
CDR3 protein: CSARESYLPSNQPQHF

V gene: TRBV5-1
D gene: NA
J gene: TRBJ2-1
clone size: NA
CDR3 DNA: TGCGCCAGCAGCGTCGGACGTGGGGGTGAGCAGTTCTTC
CDR3 protein: CASSVGRGGEQFF

V gene: TRBV19
D gene: NA
J gene: TRBJ1-2
clone size: NA
CDR3 DNA: TGTGCCAGTAGTATAGATTTGGGACGGACTAACTATGGCTACACCTTC
CDR3 protein: CASSIDLGRTNYGYTF

V gene: TRBV7-2
D gene: TRBD2
J gene: TRBJ2-4
clone size: NA
CDR3 DNA: TGTGCCAGCAGCCGTCTAGCGGGAGTGGGAAACATTCAGTACTTC
CDR3 protein: CASSRLAGVGNIQYF

V gene: TRBV12-5
D gene: NA
J gene: TRBJ1-2
clone size: many
CDR3 DNA: TGTGCTAGTGGTTTGGTAGACGGAATAAATTATGGCTACACCTTC
CDR3 protein: CASGLVDGINYGYTF

V gene: TRBV12-3/TRBV12-4
D gene: NA
J gene: TRBJ1-4
clone size: NA
CDR3 DNA: TGTGCCAGCAGTCCCCCAATAAATGGAGAACTGTTTTTT
CDR3 protein: CASSPPINGELFF

V gene: TRBV4-1
D gene: TRBD2
J gene: TRBJ2-7
clone size: NA
CDR3 DNA: TGCGCCAGCAGCCAAGAACTTAGGACTAGTCATAGCTACGAGCAGTACTTC
CDR3 protein: CASSQELRTSHSYEQYF

V gene: TRBV20-1
D gene: TRBD1
J gene: TRBJ2-1
clone size: many
CDR3 DNA: TGCAGTGCCGAAATACCGGGACAGGCTTACAATGAGCAGTTCTTC
CDR3 protein: CSAEIPGQAYNEQFF

V gene: TRBV11-2
D gene: TRBD2
J gene: TRBJ2-7
clone size: NA
CDR3 DNA: TGTGCCGGCAGCTTAGCGGGAACGGAAAGGTACGAGCAGTACTTC
CDR3 protein: CAGSLAGTERYEQYF

V gene: TRBV5-1
D gene: NA
J gene: TRBJ2-5
clone size: many
CDR3 DNA: TGCGCCAGCCATCTGCTCAGCGGGCCACAAGAGACCCAGTACTTC
CDR3 protein: CASHLLSGPQETQYF

V gene: TRBV14
D gene: TRBD1
J gene: TRBJ2-7
clone size: NA
CDR3 DNA: TGTGCCAGCAGCCAAGGGGCGACAGGGGTGCCCTACGAGCAGTACTTC
CDR3 protein: CASSQGATGVPYEQYF

V gene: TRBV29-1
D gene: TRBD2
J gene: TRBJ2-1
clone size: NA
CDR3 DNA: TGCAGCGTCCTAGCGGAAGGCTCCTACAATGAGCAGTTCTTC
CDR3 protein: CSVLAEGSYNEQFF